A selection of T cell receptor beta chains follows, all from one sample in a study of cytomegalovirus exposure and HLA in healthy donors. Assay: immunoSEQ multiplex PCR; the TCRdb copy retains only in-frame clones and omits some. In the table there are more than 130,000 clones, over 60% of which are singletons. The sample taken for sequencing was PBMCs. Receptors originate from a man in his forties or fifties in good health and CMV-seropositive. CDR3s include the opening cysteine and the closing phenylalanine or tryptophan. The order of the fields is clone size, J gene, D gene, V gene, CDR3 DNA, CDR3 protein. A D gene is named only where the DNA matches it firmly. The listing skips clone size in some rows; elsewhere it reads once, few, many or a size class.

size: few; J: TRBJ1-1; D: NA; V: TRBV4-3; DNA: TGCGCCAGCAGCCAACGTACAGGGTTGAACACTGAAGCTTTCTTT; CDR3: CASSQRTGLNTEAFF
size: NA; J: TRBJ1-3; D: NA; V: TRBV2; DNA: TGTGCCAGCAGAGGACAGAGCTCTGGAAACACCATATATTTT; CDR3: CASRGQSSGNTIYF
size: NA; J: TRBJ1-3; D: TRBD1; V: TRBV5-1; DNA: TGCGCCAGCAGCTTTTATAGGACAGGGACTCTCCTCGCCTCTGGAAACACCATATATTTT; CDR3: CASSFYRTGTLLASGNTIYF
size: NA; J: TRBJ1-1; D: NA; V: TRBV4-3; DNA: TGCGCCAGCAGCCAAGAGCCGGGGTCCACTGAAGCTTTCTTT; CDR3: CASSQEPGSTEAFF
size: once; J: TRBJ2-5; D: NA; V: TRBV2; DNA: TGTGCCAGCAGTGGAGGGGGGAGGGGAGAGACCCAGTACTTC; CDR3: CASSGGGRGETQYF
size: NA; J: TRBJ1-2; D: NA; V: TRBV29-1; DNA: TGCACCGGAGCATCCGGGGACTATGGCTACACCTTC; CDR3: CTGASGDYGYTF
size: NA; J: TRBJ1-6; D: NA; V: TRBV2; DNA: TGTGCCAGCAGAACAGGGATATATAATTCACCCCTCCACTTT; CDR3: CASRTGIYNSPLHF
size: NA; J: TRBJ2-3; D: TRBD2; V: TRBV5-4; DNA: TGTGCCAGCAGCTTGGACCCTAGCGGGGGCACAGATACGCAGTATTTT; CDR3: CASSLDPSGGTDTQYF
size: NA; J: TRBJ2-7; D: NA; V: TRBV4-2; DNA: TGTGCCAGCAGCCAAGATCAGGCGGGGCACTACGAGCAGTACTTC; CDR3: CASSQDQAGHYEQYF
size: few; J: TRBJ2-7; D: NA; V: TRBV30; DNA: TGTGCCTCCGGAGGGGCGGGGCGCGGGGAGGAGCAGTACTTC; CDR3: CASGGAGRGEEQYF
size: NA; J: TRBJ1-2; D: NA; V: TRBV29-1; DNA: TGCAGCGTTGATGTGGGAGGGGTCGGCTACACCTTC; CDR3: CSVDVGGVGYTF
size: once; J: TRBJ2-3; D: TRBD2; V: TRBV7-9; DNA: TGTGCCAGCAGCTTCGTAGCGGGGGGGCCAACAGATACGCAGTATTTT; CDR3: CASSFVAGGPTDTQYF
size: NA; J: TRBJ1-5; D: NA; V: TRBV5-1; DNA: TGCGCCAGCAGCTTGGGATGGGGGGGACAGCCCCAGCATTTT; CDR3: CASSLGWGGQPQHF
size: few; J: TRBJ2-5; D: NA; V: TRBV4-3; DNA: TGCGCCAGCAGCCAAGATTTCAGGGCCGGTCGAGAGACCCAGTACTTC; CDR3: CASSQDFRAGRETQYF
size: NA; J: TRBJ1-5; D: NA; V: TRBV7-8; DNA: TGTGCCAGCAGCCCTCCCGGGACTTCGGCTCAGCCCCAGCATTTT; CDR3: CASSPPGTSAQPQHF
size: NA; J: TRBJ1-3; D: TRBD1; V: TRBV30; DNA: TGTGCCTGGAGCAAGGGGACAGGAAGAGCCAACACCATATATTTT; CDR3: CAWSKGTGRANTIYF
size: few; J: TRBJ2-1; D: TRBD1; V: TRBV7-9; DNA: TGTGCCAGCAGCTTATACAGGGGGCTGGAGGATGAGCAGTTCTTC; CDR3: CASSLYRGLEDEQFF
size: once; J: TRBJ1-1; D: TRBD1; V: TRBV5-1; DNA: TGCGCCAGCAGCTCTGAGACAGGGTTGAACACTGAAGCTTTCTTT; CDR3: CASSSETGLNTEAFF
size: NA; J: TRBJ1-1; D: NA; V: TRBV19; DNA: TGTGCCAGTACATCCGGGGGGAACACTGAAGCTTTCTTT; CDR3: CASTSGGNTEAFF
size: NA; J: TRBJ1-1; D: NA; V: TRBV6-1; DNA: TGTGCCAGCAGTGAAGCGGTCCCGAGCGCTGAAGCTTTCTTT; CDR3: CASSEAVPSAEAFF
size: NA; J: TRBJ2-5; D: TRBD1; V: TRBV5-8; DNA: TGTGCCAGCTCTCGGGGACAGGGGGTTCAAGAGACCCAGTACTTC; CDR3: CASSRGQGVQETQYF
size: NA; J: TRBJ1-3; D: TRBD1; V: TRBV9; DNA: TGTGCCAGCAGCGAGGGACAGGGTAGCTCTGGAAACACCATATATTTT; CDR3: CASSEGQGSSGNTIYF
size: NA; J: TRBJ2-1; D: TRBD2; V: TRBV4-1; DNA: TGCGCCAGCAGCCAAGTTTCTAGCGGGAGTCTCTACAATGAGCAGTTCTTC; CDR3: CASSQVSSGSLYNEQFF
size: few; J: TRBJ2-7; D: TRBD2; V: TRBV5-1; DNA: TGCGCCAGCAGAGAGGCTAGCGGGGTCAGATACGAGCAGTACTTC; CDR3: CASREASGVRYEQYF
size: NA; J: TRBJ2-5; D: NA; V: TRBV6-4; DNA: TGTGCCAGCCTTCCTGGGGGCGCACCTGATTTTTTAGAGCAGTACTTC; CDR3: CASLPGGAPDFLEQYF
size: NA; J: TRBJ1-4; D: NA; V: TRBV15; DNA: TGTGCCACCAGCAGAGGGGGGGGACGGGTTGAAAAACTGTTTTTT; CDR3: CATSRGGGRVEKLFF
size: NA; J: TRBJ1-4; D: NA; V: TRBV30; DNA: TGTGCCTGGAGCCACCAGCGGGGGGCCTATGAGGAAAAACTGTTTTTT; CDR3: CAWSHQRGAYEEKLFF
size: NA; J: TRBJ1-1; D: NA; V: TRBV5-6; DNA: TGTGCCAGCAGCTTTGGGTGGGGGGGGAACACTGAAGCTTTCTTT; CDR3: CASSFGWGGNTEAFF
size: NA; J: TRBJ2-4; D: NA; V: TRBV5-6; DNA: TGTGCCAGCAGCTTTTTTGGTTACGGGGCCAAAAACATTCAGTACTTC; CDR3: CASSFFGYGAKNIQYF
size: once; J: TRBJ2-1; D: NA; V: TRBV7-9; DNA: TGTGCCAGCAGCTTAGCGATCTTTGACGGGGGGCCAAACAATGAGCAGTTCTTC; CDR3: CASSLAIFDGGPNNEQFF
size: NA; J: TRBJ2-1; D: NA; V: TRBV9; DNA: TGTGCCAGCAGCGACAGAGGGCAGCACTACAATGAGCAGTTCTTC; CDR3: CASSDRGQHYNEQFF
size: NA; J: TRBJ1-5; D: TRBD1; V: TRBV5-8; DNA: TGTGCCAGCAGCTCAAAACTACCGGGACAGGGATTATCTGGCAATCAGCCCCAGCATTTT; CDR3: CASSSKLPGQGLSGNQPQHF
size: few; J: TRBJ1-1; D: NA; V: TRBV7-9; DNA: TGTGCCAGCAGCCCAGCCGGGTCCAGGAACACTGAAGCTTTCTTT; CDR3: CASSPAGSRNTEAFF
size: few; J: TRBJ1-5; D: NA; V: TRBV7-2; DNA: TGTGCCAGCAGCCCATCAGGCGGCAATCAGCCCCAGCATTTT; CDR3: CASSPSGGNQPQHF
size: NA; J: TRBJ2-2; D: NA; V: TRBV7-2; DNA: TGTGCCAGCAGCTTAGCGGGGCCCTACACCGGGGAGCTGTTTTTT; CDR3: CASSLAGPYTGELFF
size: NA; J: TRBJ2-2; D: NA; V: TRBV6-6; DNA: TGTGCCATCTGGAACACCGGGGAGCTGTTTTTT; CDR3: CAIWNTGELFF
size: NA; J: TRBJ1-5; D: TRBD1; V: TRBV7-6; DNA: TGTGCCAGCAGCGTGGGGATCGGACAGGGGCGCTCTTTTAGCAATCAGCCCCAGCATTTT; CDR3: CASSVGIGQGRSFSNQPQHF
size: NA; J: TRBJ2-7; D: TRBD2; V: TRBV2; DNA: TGTGCCGTACACCCCGGGACTAGCGAGAAGGGACCGTACTTC; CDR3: CAVHPGTSEKGPYF